These T cell receptor beta chains were read from a single sample in a study of OX40 agonist ivuxolimab in advanced cancers. Measured with immunoSEQ multiplex PCR; TCRdb has only the in-frame clones, and not every one. The sample consists of 35,000 or so clones, 76% of them appearing once. The sample in question was CD4+ or CD8+ T cells sorted from blood, obtained in a trial of the OX40 agonist ivuxolimab. The receptors were gathered from an adult with an advanced solid tumor such as melanoma, head and neck, liver or kidney cancer. The CDR3 runs from the conserved cysteine through the conserved F or W. Each record gives: J gene, D gene, clone size, V gene, CDR3 protein, CDR3 DNA. A D gene is named only where the DNA matches it firmly. A row's size may be missing; if present it is once, few, many or a size class.

TRBJ2-5 TRBD2 . TRBV19 CASSSTWGGEGQYF TGTGCCAGTAGCTCCACCTGGGGGGGTGAGGGCCAGTACTTC
TRBJ2-1 . . TRBV7-2 CASSLSGLRIEQFF TGTGCCAGCAGCTTATCGGGACTTAGGATTGAGCAGTTCTTC
TRBJ1-5 . . TRBV30 CAWSVKLDRISNQPQHF TGTGCCTGGAGTGTAAAACTAGACAGGATTAGCAATCAGCCCCAGCATTTT
TRBJ1-3 . . TRBV30 CAWSDRQDYSGNTIYF TGTGCCTGGAGCGACCGACAGGACTACTCTGGAAACACCATATATTTT
TRBJ2-2 . . TRBV5-4 CASSLGQTTGELFF TGTGCCAGCAGCTTGGGGCAGACCACCGGGGAGCTGTTTTTT
TRBJ1-2 . once TRBV20-1 CSARDLRGYTF TGCAGTGCTAGAGATCTCCGGGGCTACACCTTC
TRBJ1-2 . . TRBV30 CAWSVQGTLHGYTF TGTGCCTGGAGTGTACAGGGAACTCTTCATGGCTACACCTTC
TRBJ1-5 . few TRBV7-2 CASSFPGRGEPQHF TGTGCCAGCAGCTTCCCAGGGAGAGGGGAGCCCCAGCATTTT
TRBJ2-7 . . TRBV6-5 CASTKGTNEQYF TGTGCCAGCACCAAGGGGACAAACGAGCAGTACTTC
TRBJ2-7 . . TRBV6-1 CASSFRPGEVKYF TGTGCCAGCAGTTTCCGGCCGGGGGAGGTCAAGTACTTC
TRBJ2-3 TRBD2 . TRBV4-1 CASSATSGGVTDTQYF TGCGCCAGCAGCGCGACTAGCGGGGGGGTCACAGATACGCAGTATTTT
TRBJ2-7 . . TRBV21-1 CASSTREEEGGDTYEQYF TGTGCCAGCAGCACCCGAGAGGAGGAGGGGGGCGATACCTACGAGCAGTACTTC
TRBJ2-1 TRBD2 . TRBV7-3 CASSLVGGGGRNEQFF TGTGCCAGCAGCTTGGTAGGCGGCGGGGGGCGGAATGAGCAGTTCTTC
TRBJ1-1 . . TRBV30 CAWSPGGEAFF TGTGCCTGGAGTCCGGGGGGGGAAGCTTTCTTT
TRBJ2-5 TRBD1 . TRBV30 CAWSYRGWPQETQYF TGTGCCTGGAGTTACAGGGGCTGGCCACAAGAGACCCAGTACTTC
TRBJ2-6 . . TRBV9 CASSAAGQISGANVLTF TGTGCCAGCAGCGCGGCGGGACAGATCTCTGGGGCCAACGTCCTGACTTTC
TRBJ1-6 . few TRBV18 CASSPDNSPLHF TGTGCCAGCTCACCCGACAATTCACCCCTCCACTTT
TRBJ2-5 TRBD2 . TRBV5-1 CASSLIAGETQYF TGCGCCAGCAGCCTCATAGCGGGGGAGACCCAGTACTTC
TRBJ2-2 . few TRBV18 CASSPEGVIGELFF TGTGCCAGCTCACCGGAGGGGGTAATCGGGGAGCTGTTTTTT
TRBJ2-3 TRBD1 few TRBV27 CASSLWGDRRGTDTQYF TGTGCCAGCAGTTTATGGGGGGACAGGCGGGGCACAGATACGCAGTATTTT
TRBJ2-3 . . TRBV30 CAWSVPGEVGTDTQYF TGTGCCTGGAGTGTACCGGGTGAGGTTGGCACAGATACGCAGTATTTT
TRBJ2-2 . . TRBV7-7 CASSSQGGELFF TGTGCCAGCAGCTCACAGGGAGGGGAGCTGTTTTTT
TRBJ1-1 . . TRBV7-2 CASSLFNTEAFF TGTGCCAGCAGCTTATTTAACACTGAAGCTTTCTTT
TRBJ2-1 . . TRBV11-2 CASSFGQRASEQFF TGTGCCAGCAGCTTTGGACAGAGAGCTAGTGAGCAGTTCTTC
TRBJ1-5 . . TRBV6-6 CASSYPQGLNQPQHF TGTGCCAGCAGTTACCCCCAAGGGCTTAATCAGCCCCAGCATTTT
TRBJ2-5 . . TRBV11-3 CASSLGLVRETQYF TGTGCCAGCAGCTTAGGACTGGTCAGGGAGACCCAGTACTTC
TRBJ1-4 TRBD1 . TRBV7-2 CASSGTGTSGEKLFF TGTGCCAGCAGCGGGACAGGGACCAGCGGTGAAAAACTGTTTTTT
TRBJ2-3 . once TRBV6-5 CASSYRQYHTDTQYF TGTGCCAGCAGTTACCGGCAATACCACACAGATACGCAGTATTTT
TRBJ1-2 TRBD1 . TRBV5-6 CASSSRPSGGYGYTF TGTGCCAGCAGCTCCCGCCCCTCAGGGGGATATGGCTACACCTTC
TRBJ1-6 . . TRBV9 CASSVVGFNSPLHF TGTGCCAGCAGCGTAGTGGGTTTTAATTCACCCCTCCACTTT
TRBJ1-6 . few TRBV9 CASSARDWYSSPLHF TGTGCCAGCAGCGCCCGGGACTGGTACAGTTCACCCCTCCACTTT
TRBJ1-1 TRBD1 . TRBV6-6 CASSTSGTGGVAEAFF TGTGCCAGCAGTACCTCCGGGACAGGGGGCGTGGCTGAAGCTTTCTTT
TRBJ2-2 . . TRBV7-9 CASSHLTYTGELFF TGTGCCAGCAGCCACCTAACCTATACCGGGGAGCTGTTTTTT
TRBJ2-3 TRBD2 . TRBV6-4 CASSVSTSGGADTQYF TGTGCCAGCAGTGTCTCGACTAGCGGGGGGGCAGATACGCAGTATTTT